The sequence of this T cell receptor beta chain was determined in a study of control samples from healthy donors and cancer patients. The V gene's germline CDR1 is SGHNT and CDR2 YYREEE (reference sequence). There are 17 residues in the CDR3. J lost 3 bases, V lost 4 bases, and 13 bases had no gene match. This clone was detected only a few times. The assay was immunoSEQ multiplex PCR, and TCRdb's table has in-frame clones only and misses some. Here the sample spans some 150,000 clones, about 90% being singletons. The source of this sequence is a young man in good health. Sequenced sample: blood. The chain links TRBV5-4 to TRBJ1-1; TRBD1 matches 9 bases. The CDR3 spells CASSRERQGGKDTEAFF. Here the CDR3 DNA reads TGTGCCAGCAGCCGCGAAAGACAGGGGGGTAAGGACACTGAAGCTTTCTTT.